This TCR beta chain derives from a study of T-cell reconstitution after alpha-beta-depleted transplantation in children. For TCRbeta, the library was prepared with unique molecular identifiers. MiXCR, run by TCRdb on the PCR reads, gives a single entry per CDR3 protein. The data contain a few hundred thousand distinct CDR3 sequences, 10% of them singletons. Germline CDR1 reads MGHRA; CDR2 reads YSYEKL. V shed 4 bases and J 4 bases; nucleotides not matched to a gene: 9. The CDR3 sequence is 17 residues long. The V gene is TRBV4-1, the J gene TRBJ2-1, with TRBD2 matching 11 bases. The source is a human donor who donated a stem cell graft to a child with acute lymphoblastic leukemia. The specimen was PBMCs from the stem cell graft donor, collected from the stem cell graft. The CDR3 nucleotides are TGCGCCAGCAGCCGATGGGCGACTAGCGGGACATACAATGAGCAGTTCTTC. It translates to CASSRWATSGTYNEQFF.